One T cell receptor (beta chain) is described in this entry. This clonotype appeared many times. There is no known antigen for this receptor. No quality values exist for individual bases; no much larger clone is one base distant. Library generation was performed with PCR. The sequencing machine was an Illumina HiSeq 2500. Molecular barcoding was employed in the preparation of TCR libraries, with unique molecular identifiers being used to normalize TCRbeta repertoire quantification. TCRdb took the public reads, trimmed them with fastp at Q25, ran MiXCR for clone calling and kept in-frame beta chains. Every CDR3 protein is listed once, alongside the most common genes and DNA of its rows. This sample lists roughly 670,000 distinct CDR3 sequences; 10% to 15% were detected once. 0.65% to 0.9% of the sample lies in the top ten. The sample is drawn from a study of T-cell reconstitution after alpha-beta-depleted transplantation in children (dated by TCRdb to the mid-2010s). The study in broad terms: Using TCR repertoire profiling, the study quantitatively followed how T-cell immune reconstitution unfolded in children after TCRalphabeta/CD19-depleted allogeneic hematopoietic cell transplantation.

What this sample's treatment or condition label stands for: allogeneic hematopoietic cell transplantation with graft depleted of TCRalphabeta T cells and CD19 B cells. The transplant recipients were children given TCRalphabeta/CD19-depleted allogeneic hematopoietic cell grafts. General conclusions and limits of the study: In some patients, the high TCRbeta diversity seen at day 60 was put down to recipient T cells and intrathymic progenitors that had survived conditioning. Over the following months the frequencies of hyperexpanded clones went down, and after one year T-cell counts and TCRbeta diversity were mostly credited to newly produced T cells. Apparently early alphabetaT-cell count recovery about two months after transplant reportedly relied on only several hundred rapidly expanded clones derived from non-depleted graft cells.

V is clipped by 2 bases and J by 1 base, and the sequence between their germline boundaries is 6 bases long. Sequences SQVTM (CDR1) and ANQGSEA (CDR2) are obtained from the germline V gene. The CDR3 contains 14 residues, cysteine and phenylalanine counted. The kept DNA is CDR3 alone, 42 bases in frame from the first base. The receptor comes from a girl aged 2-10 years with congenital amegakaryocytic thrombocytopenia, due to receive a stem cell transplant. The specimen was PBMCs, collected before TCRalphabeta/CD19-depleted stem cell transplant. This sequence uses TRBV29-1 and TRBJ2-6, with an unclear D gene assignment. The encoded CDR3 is CSVEMGSGANVLTF. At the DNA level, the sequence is TGCAGCGTTGAAATGGGTTCTGGGGCCAACGTCCTGACTTTC.